This T cell receptor beta chain was sequenced for a study of T cell repertoires in ileal Crohn's disease. Trimming removed 5 bases from V and 5 bases from J; junction bases left unmatched: 6. Per germline, CDR1 MNHEY and CDR2 SVGAGI. The CDR3 covers 15 residues. Sequencing was performed with immunoSEQ multiplex PCR; in TCRdb, only in-frame clones are kept and a portion is missing. The sample contains more than 10,000 clones, roughly 80% of which appear only once. Time point indicated: neoterminal ileum biopsy at postoperative endoscopy, about 6 months after surgery. The chain couples TRBV6-5 to TRBJ2-2, with TRBD2 identical over 9 bases. This TCR derives from an adult with Crohn's disease. Sequences were obtained from ileal tissue. CDR3 residues: CASSRGAGGTGELFF. CDR3 DNA sequence: TGTGCCAGCAGTAGGGGGGCGGGAGGGACCGGGGAGCTGTTTTTT.